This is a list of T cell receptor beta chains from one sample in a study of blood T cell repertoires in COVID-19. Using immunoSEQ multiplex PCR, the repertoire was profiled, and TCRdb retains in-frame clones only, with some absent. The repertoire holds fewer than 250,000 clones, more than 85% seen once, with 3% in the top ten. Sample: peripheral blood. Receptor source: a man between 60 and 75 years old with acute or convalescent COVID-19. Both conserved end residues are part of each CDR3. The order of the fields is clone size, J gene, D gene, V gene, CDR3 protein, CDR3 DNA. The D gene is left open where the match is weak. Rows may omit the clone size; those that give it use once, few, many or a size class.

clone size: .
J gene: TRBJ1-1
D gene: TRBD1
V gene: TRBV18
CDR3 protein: CASSRQGANTEAFF
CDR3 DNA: TGTGCCAGCTCTCGACAGGGGGCGAACACTGAAGCTTTCTTT

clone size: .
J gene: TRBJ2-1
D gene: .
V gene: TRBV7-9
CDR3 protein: CASSLDGGVPSYNEQFF
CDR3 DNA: TGTGCCAGCAGCTTAGATGGCGGGGTTCCCTCCTACAATGAGCAGTTCTTC

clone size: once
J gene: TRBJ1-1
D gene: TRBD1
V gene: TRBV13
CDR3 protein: CASSLARTGNWATEAFF
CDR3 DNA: TGTGCCAGCAGCTTAGCCAGGACAGGGAATTGGGCCACTGAAGCTTTCTTT

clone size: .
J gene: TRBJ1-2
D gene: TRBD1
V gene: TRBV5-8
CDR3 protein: CASSLGTGDGYTF
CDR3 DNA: TGTGCCAGCAGCCTCGGGACAGGGGATGGCTACACCTTC

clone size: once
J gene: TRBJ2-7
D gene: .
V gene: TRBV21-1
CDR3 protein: CASSRDSDEQYF
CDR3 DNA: TGTGCCAGCAGCAGGGACTCGGACGAGCAGTACTTC

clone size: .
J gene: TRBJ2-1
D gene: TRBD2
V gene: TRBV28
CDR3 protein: CASSPPWLAGYEQFF
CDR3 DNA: TGTGCCAGCAGTCCCCCCTGGCTAGCGGGCTATGAGCAGTTCTTC

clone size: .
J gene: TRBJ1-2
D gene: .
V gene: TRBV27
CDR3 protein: CASSPGSGDRGYTF
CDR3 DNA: TGTGCCAGCAGTCCCGGGTCAGGCGACAGGGGCTACACCTTC

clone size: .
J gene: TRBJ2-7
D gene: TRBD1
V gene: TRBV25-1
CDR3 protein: CASSDSYRGFSYEQYF
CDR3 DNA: TGTGCCAGCAGTGACTCCTACAGGGGGTTCTCCTACGAGCAGTACTTC

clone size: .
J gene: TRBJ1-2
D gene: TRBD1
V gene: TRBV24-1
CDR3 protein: CAIQGAQLSGGYTF
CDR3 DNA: TGTGCCATACAGGGGGCACAACTCTCAGGGGGCTACACCTTC

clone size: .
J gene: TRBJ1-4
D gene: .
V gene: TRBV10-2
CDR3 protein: CASSESAGGEKLFF
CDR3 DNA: TGCGCCAGCAGTGAGTCGGCCGGGGGTGAAAAACTGTTTTTT

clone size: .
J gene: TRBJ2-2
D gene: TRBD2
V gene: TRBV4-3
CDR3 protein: CASSQGVLAGNTGELFF
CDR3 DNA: TGCGCCAGCAGCCAAGGTGTATTAGCGGGGAACACCGGGGAGCTGTTTTTT